A selection of T cell receptor beta chains follows, all from one sample in a study of shared clonotypes between healthy human individuals. The data were produced by immunoSEQ multiplex PCR, yet TCRdb's version contains in-frame clones alone and is incomplete. The sample carries around 1.9 million clones, over 85% recorded once. The sequencing input was naive CD8+ T cells from PBMCs. The receptors were sampled from a young man in good health. Some clones in this sample may be carry-over from other donors' samples. CDR3s include the opening cysteine and the closing phenylalanine or tryptophan.

v_gene	j_gene	len	CDR3aa
TRBV28	TRBJ1-1	14	CASSYRGPTAEAFF
TRBV5-1	TRBJ2-5	15	CASSLWTSSEETQYF
TRBV19	TRBJ1-1	12	CASNTVGTEAFF
TRBV4-1	TRBJ1-5	14	CASSPLVANQPQHF
TRBV28	TRBJ1-5	15	CASSFSRETNQPQHF
TRBV7-6	TRBJ2-2	18	CASSLGSLLADNTGELFF
TRBV4-1	TRBJ1-1	15	CASSWAGQLNTEAFF
TRBV9	TRBJ1-1	14	CASSGGLGGTEAFF
TRBV5-4	TRBJ2-1	15	CASSYKRESYNEQFF
TRBV29-1	TRBJ2-7	12	CSVEGLAYEQYF
TRBV10-1	TRBJ2-7	15	CASSERTSGSYEQYF
TRBV2	TRBJ1-2	14	CASSEAGSDYGYTF
TRBV27	TRBJ2-7	12	CASSSSVSEQYF
TRBV7-8	TRBJ2-1	12	CASIESGNEQFF
TRBV5-1	TRBJ2-1	18	CASSPGHRSGSSYNEQFF
TRBV7-9	TRBJ2-3	16	CASSAIQGARTDTQYF
TRBV28	TRBJ2-7	13	CASSSGLSGEQYF
TRBV19	TRBJ1-2	13	CASSIEGADGYTF
TRBV7-9	TRBJ2-7	15	CASVSGTGVPYEQYF
TRBV11-1	TRBJ1-2	12	CASSLDGYGYTF
TRBV27	TRBJ2-2	15	CASRAGLANTGELFF
TRBV9	TRBJ2-2	15	CASRGGRAPTGELFF
TRBV5-8	TRBJ1-1	16	CASSLDATGAGTEAFF
TRBV28	TRBJ1-3	16	CASSLAGPFSGNTIYF
TRBV7-2	TRBJ2-1	14	CASSRGGSYNEQFF
TRBV14	TRBJ2-3	14	CASSTWTYTDTQYF
TRBV7-9	TRBJ2-1	16	CASSAALAGRANEQFF
TRBV4-1	TRBJ1-1	13	CASSHVRTTEAFF
TRBV10-3	TRBJ2-1	16	CAISVASGDSYNEQFF
TRBV15	TRBJ2-7	15	CATSVGAGESYEQYF
TRBV7-9	TRBJ2-7	13	CASSPGLGYEQYF
TRBV19	TRBJ2-7	15	CASSTPAGDAYEQYF
TRBV28	TRBJ2-3	17	CASSPLAGGSSTDTQYF
TRBV28	TRBJ2-7	14	CASSLGGRTYEQYF
TRBV7-9	TRBJ1-1	14	CASSQRTGNTEAFF
TRBV28	TRBJ2-5	16	CASSTPSGGLQETQYF
TRBV7-6	TRBJ1-3	16	CASRPRQGDPGNTIYF
TRBV18	TRBJ1-5	16	CASSPRQGRENQPQHF
TRBV13	TRBJ2-5	13	CASSPEGGETQYF
TRBV27	TRBJ1-2	14	CASSLFGVSGGYTF
TRBV7-2	TRBJ2-3	15	CASSSGSPSTDTQYF
TRBV7-9	TRBJ1-5	15	CASSPRGDSNQPQHF
TRBV4-2	TRBJ2-7	17	CASSQISQDAGAYEQYF
TRBV28	TRBJ2-6	16	CASNLAGAYGANVLTF
TRBV9	TRBJ2-7	13	CASSAPDGYEQYF
TRBV4-2	TRBJ1-5	18	CASSQELWDRGFNQPQHF
TRBV28	TRBJ2-7	16	CASSLWAGLPSYEQYF
TRBV4-1	TRBJ1-5	15	CASSLVMGGDQPQHF
TRBV6-6	.	14	CASSPGQGLYEQYF
TRBV5-6	TRBJ2-1	16	CASSSNGQYHGNEQFF
TRBV28	TRBJ1-4	15	CASSLMGGDHEKLFF
TRBV2	TRBJ1-2	11	CASSEDADYTF
TRBV6-6	TRBJ1-5	15	CASSYGTYSNQPQHF
TRBV7-8	TRBJ2-3	15	CASSPQLAVTDTQYF
TRBV5-1	TRBJ2-7	14	CASRDRGPDYEQYF
TRBV7-9	TRBJ1-1	14	CASSLGQGNTEAFF
TRBV29-1	TRBJ2-1	12	CSALLGNNEQFF
TRBV5-1	TRBJ2-1	15	CASRGAFGLADEQFF
TRBV15	TRBJ1-2	12	CATTDSGHGYTF